Listed here are 17 T cell receptor beta chains from one sample, sequenced in a study of a mutant IDH1 vaccine in newly diagnosed glioma. Using immunoSEQ multiplex PCR, the repertoire was profiled, and TCRdb retains in-frame clones only, with some absent. The data show about 54,000 clones, around 80% seen once. The antigens of these receptors remain unknown. The time point denotes: week 35, safety follow-up. The content of each vaccine dose was 300 ug of mutant IDH1 20-mer peptide, and topical imiquimod accompanied it. The source was PBMCs, collected from a glioma patient whose treatment included an IDH1 peptide vaccine. Source of these receptors: a woman aged 18 to 35 with glioma.

The rearrangement joins TRBV10-2 to TRBJ1-5; 9 bases map to TRBD1. This CDR3 has 15 residues. V lost 0 bases, J lost 4 bases, and 1 base stayed unmatched. Germline V gene sequence: CDR1 WSHSY, CDR2 SAAADI. The CDR3 sequence: CASSESTGGNQPQHF. Here the CDR3 DNA reads TGCGCCAGCAGTGAGTCGACAGGGGGGAATCAGCCCCAGCATTTT.

The chain has TRBV7-3 and TRBJ2-2; tentative D call: TRBD2 (7 bases). CDR3 length: 15 residues. The germline CDR1 and CDR2 sequences are SGHTA and FQGTGA. Trimming took 1 base from V and 3 from J, leaving 9 bases between them. CDR3 DNA sequence: TGTGCCAGCAGCTTAATGGGGGGGCACACCGGGGAGCTGTTTTTT. Translating gives CASSLMGGHTGELFF.

The chain uses TRBV5-1 and TRBJ2-1, with 9 nucleotides matching TRBD2. Germline-derived CDR1 and CDR2 are SGHRS and YFSETQ. The junction had 4 bases not matched to a gene; V was cut back by 2 bases and J by 4 bases. The CDR3 is 15 amino acids. The CDR3 reads CASSFSGGHYNEQFF. CDR3 sequence (DNA): TGCGCCAGCAGCTTTAGCGGGGGACATTACAATGAGCAGTTCTTC. Variable domain in full (rest from reference TRBV5-1 and TRBJ2-1): KAGVTQTPRYLIKTRGQQVTLSCSPISGHRSVSWYQQTPGQGLQFLFEYFSETQRNKGNFPGRFSGRQFSNSRSEMNVSTLELGDSALYLCASSFSGGHYNEQFFGPGTRLTVL.

In this sample, this clone turned up once. This chain connects TRBV6-5 to TRBJ2-1; D is unclear. Trimming shortened V by 2 bases and J by 6 bases, and 8 bases separated the two germline ends. Germline loops: CDR1 MNHEY, CDR2 SVGAGI. The CDR3 is 13 residues long. The CDR3 DNA reads TGTGCCAGCAGTTACGGCGAAGTCAATGAGCAGTTCTTC. Amino acid sequence: CASSYGEVNEQFF.

This chain links TRBV5-1 with TRBJ2-3; 9 nucleotides align to TRBD2. CDR3 length equals 17 residues. Germline V gene data show CDR1 as SGHRS and CDR2 as YFSETQ. The junction had 6 bases not matched to a gene; V was cut back by 0 bases and J by 1 base. This chain's CDR3 is CASSLGRSGGRTDTQYF. The CDR3 DNA sequence: TGCGCCAGCAGCTTGGGAAGGAGCGGGGGGCGCACAGATACGCAGTATTTT.

CDR3 amino acids: CASSHGGNEQYF. CDR3 bases: TGTGCCAGCAGCCATGGGGGGAACGAGCAGTACTTC. V gene TRBV7-9 combines with J gene TRBJ2-7; D is perhaps TRBD2 (6 bases). The length of the CDR3 is 12 residues. Germline V gene lookup returns CDR1 SEHNR and CDR2 FQNEAQ (reference sequence). V lost 5 bases and J 5 bases, leaving 10 bases between the germline ends.

The chain employs TRBV25-1 and TRBJ2-2, with 9 bases aligning to TRBD2. This CDR3 has 17 amino acids. CDR1 and CDR2 (germline): MGHDK, SYGVNS. Trimming took 3 bases from V and 2 from J; bases not matched to a gene: 7. The CDR3 region is CASSEGGGGANTGELFF. Written as DNA, the CDR3 is TGTGCCAGCAGTGAGGGAGGCGGGGGGGCCAACACCGGGGAGCTGTTTTTT.

This chain uses TRBV7-8 with TRBJ1-2, with 7 bases fitting TRBD1. V was clipped by 0 bases and J by 0 bases; unmatched bases: 10. This CDR3 comprises 18 residues. Germline lookup yields CDR1 SGHVS and CDR2 FQNEAQ. The CDR3 coding sequence is TGTGCCAGCAGCTTAGCGGTCTGGGCGGGACAGCCTAACTATGGCTACACCTTC. Protein: CASSLAVWAGQPNYGYTF.

The rearrangement joins TRBV7-2 to TRBJ1-1; 10 bases line up with TRBD1. The CDR3 contains 15 residues. CDR1 is SGHTA and CDR2 is FQGNSA in the germline V gene. V lost 4 bases to trimming and J lost 3 bases; unmatched junction nucleotides: 5. CDR3: CASSSAGTGDTEAFF. The CDR3 DNA sequence: TGTGCCAGCAGCTCAGCCGGGACAGGGGACACTGAAGCTTTCTTT.

The chain recombines TRBV29-1 with TRBJ1-3; no clear D gene. The CDR3 contains 14 residues. The V end was cut by 3 bases, the J end by 0 bases, with 9 bases between. Germline lookup yields CDR1 SQVTM and CDR2 ANQGSEA. CDR3 amino acids: CSVDSANSGNTIYF. The CDR3 DNA follows: TGCAGCGTTGACTCTGCTAACTCTGGAAACACCATATATTTT.

The chain uses TRBV6-6 and TRBJ1-5, with D possibly TRBD1 on 5 matching bases. Trimming pared 7 bases from V and 4 bases from J, leaving 17 bases between. Germline-derived CDR1 and CDR2 are MNHNY and SVGAGI (reference sequence). This CDR3 contains 15 residues. This chain's CDR3 is CASMLRGRRNQPQHF. The CDR3 DNA sequence: TGTGCCAGCATGCTTCGGGGACGCAGAAATCAGCCCCAGCATTTT.

This clone was seen a few times. This chain connects TRBV25-1 to TRBJ1-5, with D maybe TRBD1 (5 bases). This CDR3 has 12 residues. Germline-derived CDR1 and CDR2 are MGHDK and SYGVNS. V shed 3 bases and J shed 5 bases, with 5 bases lying between them. The CDR3 is CASSEGDQPQHF. CDR3 sequence (DNA): TGTGCCAGCAGTGAGGGGGATCAGCCCCAGCATTTT.

The chain links TRBV7-9 to TRBJ2-7; possible D gene TRBD1, 7 bases. V shed 4 bases and J shed 5 bases, with 9 bases lying between them. From germline, CDR1 is SEHNR and CDR2 FQNEAQ (reference sequence). This CDR3 comprises 12 residues. Here the CDR3 reads CASSSGGHEQYF. DNA of the CDR3: TGTGCCAGCAGCTCAGGGGGGCACGAGCAGTACTTC. The variable domain in full, with the rest retrieved from reference TRBV7-9 and TRBJ2-7, is DTGVSQNPRHKITKRGQNVTFRCDPISEHNRLYWYRQTLGQGPEFLTYFQNEAQLEKSRLLSDRFSAERPKGSFSTLEIQRTEQGDSAMYLCASSSGGHEQYFGPGTRLTVT.

The J gene is TRBJ2-7, the V gene TRBV5-4; D gene unclear. The CDR3 covers 15 residues. The germline V gene has CDR1 SGHNT and CDR2 YYREEE (reference sequence). Trimming removed 0 bases from V and 0 bases from J, with 10 bases in between. CDR3 sequence reads: CASSLDPRLSYEQYF. The DNA of the CDR3 is TGTGCCAGCAGCTTGGATCCGCGGCTCTCCTACGAGCAGTACTTC.

The table lists this clone with a few counts. This sequence joins TRBV9 and TRBJ1-5; D is undetermined. The CDR3 contains 13 residues. V lost 0 bases to trimming and J lost 5 bases, with 6 bases between them. The germline gives CDR1 SGDLS, CDR2 YYNGEE. CDR3 sequence reads: CASSVERDQPQHF. The DNA of the CDR3 is TGTGCCAGCAGCGTAGAAAGGGATCAGCCCCAGCATTTT.

The rearrangement uses TRBV29-1 and TRBJ2-2; 12 bases match TRBD2. CDR3 length: 19 amino acids. Germline loops: CDR1 SQVTM, CDR2 ANQGSEA. The junction had 19 bases not matched to a gene; V was cut back by 7 bases and J by 4 bases. The CDR3 here is CSARRGLAGGPFGTGELFF. The CDR3 region has the DNA TGCAGCGCCCGGAGGGGCCTAGCGGGGGGGCCCTTCGGCACCGGGGAGCTGTTTTTT.

The rearrangement uses TRBV5-4 and TRBJ2-5; 10 nucleotides match TRBD2. The CDR3 contains 15 residues. In germline, CDR1 is SGHNT, CDR2 YYREEE (reference sequence). J was trimmed by 5 bases and V by 4 bases; bases with no gene match: 8. CDR3 amino acids: CASSLPSGGAETQYF. CDR3 bases: TGTGCCAGCAGCCTCCCAAGCGGGGGGGCCGAGACCCAGTACTTC.